This T cell receptor beta chain is drawn from a study of breast tumors, draining lymph nodes, adjacent tissues. Study-wide findings and caveats: Tumor and nontumor repertoires were significantly more similar in luminal-like than in basal-like breast cancer. Tumor T cell lymph node origin was a supported hypothesis, not proven. Tumors had less TCR diversity than lymph nodes, more than nontumor tissue. Most tumor T cells seemingly derive from lymph node, then expand in tumor.

TCRdb redid the calling of the multiplex PCR reads with MiXCR, one entry per CDR3 protein. The data show about 130,000 distinct CDR3 sequences, with 15% to 20% seen just once and over 3% held by the top ten. At least ten counts were recorded for this clonotype. The antigen remains unidentified. The CDR3 runs 11 residues. V was cut by 6 bases and J by 4 bases, with 3 bases left in between. Per the germline V gene, CDR1 is SGHVS and CDR2 is FNYEAQ. Breast cancer patients provided tissue from their axillary draining lymph nodes. The J gene is TRBJ2-2, the V gene TRBV7-6; the D is unclear. This TCR was recovered from a female donor with breast cancer. Some clones in this sample may be carry-over from other donors' samples. The sequenced sample was axillary lymph node tissue. The CDR3, as DNA: TGTGCCAGCAGTCTCACCGGGGAGCTGTTTTTT. The encoded protein is CASSLTGELFF.